This entry concerns a single T cell receptor (beta chain). Trimming pared 3 bases from V and 2 bases from J, leaving 20 bases between. The CDR3 covers 17 residues. In germline, CDR1 is LGHDT, CDR2 YNNKEL (reference sequence). Study processing details: Reference gene primers were amplified, and this amplification served to estimate nucleated cell counts. Generated by immunoSEQ multiplex PCR, the TCRdb table keeps only in-frame clones and is missing some. D and trimming were read from the DNA, whereas the V and J calls and clone size are those reported in that table. The sample contains tens of thousands of clones, roughly nine tenths of which appear only once. The data were taken from a study of blood T cell repertoires in COVID-19. Study-wide context: Sites in the United States, Italy and Spain provided acute and convalescent COVID-19 samples. T cells, B-cell-depleted T cells, or PBMCs provided the cDNA or gDNA that served as material.

The rearrangement uses TRBV3-1 (or the pseudogene TRBV3-2) and TRBJ2-7; D is perhaps TRBD1 (6 bases). The TCR originated in a man aged 80 or over in a cohort sampled during active COVID-19. Sequencing was done on a sample of peripheral blood. CDR3 DNA: TGTGCCAGCAGCCACTTTCAGGCGGTGGGGGCAGCCTACGAGCAGTACTTC. As protein: CASSHFQAVGAAYEQYF.